This TCR beta chain came from a study of regulatory and conventional T cells in RAG deficiency. Study outcomes and limitations: Patient subsets had shorter CDR3s; Omenn Treg-Tconv overlap exceeded 85%. Shannon entropy was markedly lower and Simpson indices higher in RAG-deficient patients than control T-cell subsets.

Concerning this clone: The antigen is not known.

The data were produced by immunoSEQ multiplex PCR, yet TCRdb's version contains in-frame clones alone and is incomplete. The sample includes over 8,500 clones, around 89% of them seen just once. V gave up 4 bases and J gave up 2 bases; unmatched junction bases: 4. The germline V gene has CDR1 PRHDT and CDR2 FYEKMQ (reference sequence). The CDR3 sequence is 14 residues long. The sorted regulatory T cells were CD4+, CD25-high and CD127-low, with genomic DNA sequenced. These data were likewise used in another study, on regulatory T cells. That study reports: Amplification used 52 TRBV primers and 13 TRBJ primers. Skewed V and J usage and few unique V-J pairs marked patient repertoires, most in Tregs.

The clonotype comes from a human donor in good health. J is TRBJ2-5 and V is TRBV13; 7 nucleotides match TRBD2. Source material: Tregs sorted from blood. CDR3 nucleotides: TGTGCCAGCAGCTCGCGGGGGTCACAAGAGACCCAGTACTTC. Amino acid sequence: CASSSRGSQETQYF.